This entry lists 16 T cell receptor beta chains sequenced from one sample in a study of T cells in localized non-small cell lung cancer. Repertoires were generated with immunoSEQ multiplex PCR, while TCRdb's copy carries only in-frame clones and drops some. The sample includes several thousand clones, more than 70% seen only once; the top ten take about 30%. The sequencing here drew on peripheral blood, taken before any cancer treatment. Source of these receptors: a male donor at least 60 years old with stage III lung adenocarcinoma.

The V call is TRBV19, the J call TRBJ1-4, with 9 nucleotides matching TRBD1. The V and J ends lost 7 bases and 6 bases, in that order; junction bases with no gene match: 6. Germline V gene lookup returns CDR1 LNHDA and CDR2 SQIVND (reference sequence). The CDR3 sequence is 14 residues long. CDR3 coding DNA: TGTGCCAGTACCGCCGGGACAGGGCATGAAAAACTGTTTTTT. Encoded protein: CASTAGTGHEKLFF.

The chain employs TRBV6-1 and TRBJ1-1; no firm D call. Germline V gene sequence: CDR1 MNHNS, CDR2 SASEGT. The CDR3 totals 14 residues. Trimming pared 2 bases from V and 2 bases from J, leaving 9 bases between. Here the CDR3 DNA reads TGTGCCAGCAGTGAAAATAACGCCAACACTGAAGCTTTCTTT. This gives the protein CASSENNANTEAFF.

This clone showed up just a few times. V usage is TRBV6-5 and J usage is TRBJ1-4; maybe TRBD1 (5 bases). There are 14 residues in the CDR3. V gave up 5 bases and J gave up 5 bases, with 12 bases separating them. Germline V gene sequence: CDR1 MNHEY, CDR2 SVGAGI. The CDR3 DNA sequence: TGTGCCAGCAGTCCAGGGTTGGGGAATGAAAAACTGTTTTTT. This translates into CASSPGLGNEKLFF.

The V call is TRBV5-1, the J call TRBJ2-7, with 9 bases aligning to TRBD1. Trimming at V came to 4 bases and at J to 4 bases, leaving 9 bases not matched to a gene. In germline, CDR1 is SGHRS, CDR2 YFSETQ. CDR3 length equals 15 residues. CDR3 DNA: TGCGCCAGCAGCCTTGGAGGGACAGGGCAATACGAGCAGTACTTC. Encoded protein: CASSLGGTGQYEQYF.

The chain uses TRBV5-1 and TRBJ1-1, with TRBD1 matching over 10 bases. J lost 0 bases, V lost 4 bases, and 3 bases had no gene match. Germline values: CDR1 SGHRS, CDR2 YFSETQ. The CDR3 totals 15 residues. The chain's CDR3 is CASSKTGGMNTEAFF. For the CDR3, the DNA is TGCGCCAGCAGCAAGACAGGGGGCATGAACACTGAAGCTTTCTTT.

This chain connects TRBV5-6 to TRBJ2-7; D not resolved. V was shortened by 4 bases and J by 2 bases, with 16 bases between the two germline ends. CDR1 and CDR2 from the germline V gene are SGHDT and YYEEEE. The CDR3 is 15 residues long. The CDR3 reads CASSRRLAVPYEQYF. Here the CDR3 DNA reads TGTGCCAGCAGCCGCCGACTGGCTGTCCCCTACGAGCAGTACTTC. Supplemented by reference TRBV5-6 and TRBJ2-7, the full variable domain reads DAGVTQSPTHLIKTRGQQVTLRCSPKSGHDTVSWYQQALGQGPQFIFQYYEEEERQRGNFPDRFSGHQFPNYSSELNVNALLLGDSALYLCASSRRLAVPYEQYFGPGTRLTVT.

This rearrangement joins TRBV5-1 to TRBJ2-7; 7 bases are shared with TRBD1. Per the germline V gene, CDR1 is SGHRS and CDR2 is YFSETQ. Losses at the gene ends were 0 bases for V and 5 bases for J; bases not matched to a gene: 5. The length of the CDR3 is 14 residues. Written as DNA, the CDR3 is TGCGCCAGCAGCTTGGATAGACAGGGCAACGAGCAGTACTTC. Encoded protein: CASSLDRQGNEQYF.

CDR3 amino acids: CASSSHNTGELFF. CDR3 DNA: TGTGCCAGCAGCTCCCATAACACCGGGGAGCTGTTTTTT. The chain recombines TRBV7-9 with TRBJ2-2, with D uncertain. V gave up 4 bases and J gave up 2 bases, with 5 bases separating them. In germline, CDR1 is SEHNR, CDR2 FQNEAQ (reference sequence). The CDR3 sequence is 13 residues long.

The rearrangement uses TRBV5-1 and TRBJ1-6; D is perhaps TRBD1 (5 bases). V dropped 4 bases and J dropped 7 bases, with 18 bases sitting between them. The CDR3 spans 16 residues. The V gene's germline CDR1 is SGHRS and CDR2 YFSETQ. In DNA, the CDR3 is TGCGCCAGCAGCCAGGGAGGGGTCGGTCGGAATTCACCCCTCCACTTT. Protein: CASSQGGVGRNSPLHF.

The chain couples TRBV19 to TRBJ1-1; a possible D gene is TRBD1 (5 bases). The CDR3 runs 14 residues. From germline, CDR1 is LNHDA and CDR2 SQIVND (reference sequence). The V and J ends lost 5 bases and 0 bases respectively, with 10 bases between them. CDR3: CASSPDRVNTEAFF. The CDR3, as DNA: TGTGCCAGTAGTCCCGACAGAGTGAACACTGAAGCTTTCTTT. Based on the CDR3 plus reference TRBV19 and TRBJ1-1, the full variable domain is DGGITQSPKYLFRKEGQNVTLSCEQNLNHDAMYWYRQDPGQGLRLIYYSQIVNDFQKGDIAEGYSVSREKKESFPLTVTSAQKNPTAFYLCASSPDRVNTEAFFGQGTRLTVV.

This sequence joins TRBV6-6 and TRBJ1-2; D unresolved. CDR3 length equals 13 residues. In germline, CDR1 is MNHNY, CDR2 SVGAGI (reference sequence). V was shortened by 6 bases and J by 2 bases, with 10 bases between the two germline ends. DNA for the CDR3: TGTGCCAGCAGGGGAGGACGGAACTATGGCTACACCTTC. Its protein product is CASRGGRNYGYTF.

Only a few counts were recorded for this clone. The rearrangement uses TRBV5-1 and TRBJ2-1; maybe TRBD2 (6 bases). The germline V and J ends were trimmed by 4 bases and 0 bases, with 14 bases remaining between them. CDR3 length: 16 amino acids. Germline CDR1 and CDR2: SGHRS and YFSETQ. CDR3 sequence (DNA): TGCGCCAGCAGCCGGGGGACCTCGAGCTCCTACAATGAGCAGTTCTTC. Its translation is CASSRGTSSSYNEQFF.

V gene TRBV11-2 combines with J gene TRBJ1-2; possibly TRBD1 for D (5 bases). V was clipped by 0 bases and J by 7 bases, with 15 bases between them. The CDR3 consists of 15 residues. Per germline, CDR1 SGHAT and CDR2 FQNNGV. DNA of the CDR3: TGTGCCAGCAGCTTAGATCAGAGGGGAATGGGTGGCTACACCTTC. Its translation: CASSLDQRGMGGYTF.

The rearrangement uses TRBV5-1 and TRBJ2-7; 15 bases are shared with TRBD2. The germline gives CDR1 SGHRS, CDR2 YFSETQ. Trimming cost V 7 bases and J 4 bases; bases outside gene matches: 9. CDR3 length: 16 residues. The CDR3 region has the DNA TGCGCCAGCGGTCCCGCCGGGACTAGCGGGAGGTACGAGCAGTACTTC. Translated, it gives CASGPAGTSGRYEQYF.

This clone showed up just a few times. The chain carries TRBV5-1 and TRBJ1-2, with unresolved D. Trimming shortened V by 0 bases and J by 2 bases, and 8 bases separated the two germline ends. The V gene's germline CDR1 is SGHRS and CDR2 YFSETQ. There are 14 residues in the CDR3. DNA of the CDR3: TGCGCCAGCAGCTTGGCCGGGGAGAACTATGGCTACACCTTC. It encodes CASSLAGENYGYTF.

V and J are TRBV7-2 and TRBJ1-2; 7 positions agree with TRBD1. The trim removed 4 bases at V and 6 bases at J, leaving 8 bases unmatched. The CDR3 runs to 14 residues. CDR1 is SGHTA and CDR2 is FQGNSA in the germline V gene. The CDR3 reads CASSSDRARNGYTF. The DNA of the CDR3 is TGTGCCAGCAGCTCTGACAGGGCCCGAAATGGCTACACCTTC.